Below are 5 T cell receptor beta chains sequenced from a single sample in a study of CD8 T cells in ankylosing spondylitis. TCRdb reprocessed the 5' RACE reads via MiXCR and lists one record per CDR3 protein. The sample shows 250,000 to 350,000 distinct CDR3 sequences, around 20% of them seen only once. The sample was blood, either unsorted or a sorted T cell fraction (not recorded which). The receptors shown here come from a male donor with ankylosing spondylitis or in good health (not recorded which).

The chain has TRBV24-1 and TRBJ2-2; D is ambiguous. V was trimmed by 4 bases and J by 0 bases, leaving 8 bases between them. The CDR3 is made up of 15 amino acids. From germline, CDR1 is KGHDR and CDR2 SFDVKD. CDR3 sequence reads: CATSDRRTNTGELFF. As DNA, the CDR3 is TGTGCCACCAGTGACAGGCGGACGAACACCGGGGAGCTGTTTTTT.

This clonotype was seen many times. The V gene is TRBV7-9, the J gene TRBJ2-1; D could derive from TRBD1 or TRBD2 (5 bases each). This CDR3 is 12 amino acids long. V dropped 8 bases and J dropped 8 bases, with 13 bases sitting between them. CDR1 and CDR2 from the germline V gene are SEHNR and FQNEAQ (reference sequence). CDR3 sequence: CASSLVGDEQFF. The CDR3 bases are TGTGCCAGCTCACTGGTGGGGGATGAGCAGTTCTTC.

The chain carries TRBV12-3 or TRBV12-4 and TRBJ1-2, with 7 bases that match TRBD1. CDR3 length: 14 amino acids. V was clipped by 3 bases and J by 9 bases; unmatched bases: 10. The CDR3: CASSFNSGTVSYTF. CDR3 bases: TGTGCCAGCAGTTTTAACTCCGGGACAGTAAGCTACACCTTC.

The chain has TRBV12-3 or TRBV12-4 and TRBJ2-1, with unresolved D. The CDR3 has 15 amino acids. Deletions cut 7 bases from V and 5 bases from J, with 18 bases between. CDR3 amino acids: CASTHAMDPDNEQFF. CDR3 nucleotide sequence: TGTGCCAGCACCCACGCGATGGACCCCGACAATGAGCAGTTCTTC.

This clonotype was counted only a few times. The rearrangement uses TRBV7-8 and TRBJ2-1; no reliable D call. The CDR3 spans 17 residues. V was trimmed by 0 bases and J by 0 bases, leaving 12 bases between them. The germline CDR1 and CDR2 sequences are SGHVS and FQNEAQ. CDR3 region: CASSLAGRSSSYNEQFF. The CDR3 coding sequence is TGTGCCAGCAGCTTAGCCGGCAGGTCCAGCTCCTACAATGAGCAGTTCTTC.